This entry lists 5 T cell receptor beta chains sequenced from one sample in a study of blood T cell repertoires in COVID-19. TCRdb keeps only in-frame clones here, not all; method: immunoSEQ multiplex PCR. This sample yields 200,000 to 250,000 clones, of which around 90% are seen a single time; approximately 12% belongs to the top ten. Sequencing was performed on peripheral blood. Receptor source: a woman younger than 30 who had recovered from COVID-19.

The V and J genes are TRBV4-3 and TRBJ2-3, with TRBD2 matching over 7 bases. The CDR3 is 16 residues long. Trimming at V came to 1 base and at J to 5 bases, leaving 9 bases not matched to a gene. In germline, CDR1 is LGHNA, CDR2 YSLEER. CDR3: CASSQVASGNGDTQYF. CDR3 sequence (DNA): TGCGCCAGCAGCCAAGTTGCCAGCGGGAATGGAGATACGCAGTATTTT.

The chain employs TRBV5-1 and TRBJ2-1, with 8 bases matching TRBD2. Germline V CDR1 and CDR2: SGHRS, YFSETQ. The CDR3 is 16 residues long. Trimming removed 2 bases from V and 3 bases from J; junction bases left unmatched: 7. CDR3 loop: CASSFLAGLSYNEQFF. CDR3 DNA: TGCGCCAGCAGCTTCCTAGCGGGTCTTAGCTACAATGAGCAGTTCTTC.

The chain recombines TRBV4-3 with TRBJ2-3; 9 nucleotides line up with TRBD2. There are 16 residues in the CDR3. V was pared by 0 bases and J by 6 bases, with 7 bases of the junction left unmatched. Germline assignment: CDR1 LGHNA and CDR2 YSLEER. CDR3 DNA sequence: TGCGCCAGCAGCCAAGATGCGGCGGGAGGGAGCGATACGCAGTATTTT. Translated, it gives CASSQDAAGGSDTQYF.

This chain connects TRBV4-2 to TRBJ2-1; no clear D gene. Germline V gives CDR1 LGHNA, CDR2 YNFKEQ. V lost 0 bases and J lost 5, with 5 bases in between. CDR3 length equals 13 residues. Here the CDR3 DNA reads TGTGCCAGCAGCCAAGAACAGCACAATGAGCAGTTCTTC. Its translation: CASSQEQHNEQFF.

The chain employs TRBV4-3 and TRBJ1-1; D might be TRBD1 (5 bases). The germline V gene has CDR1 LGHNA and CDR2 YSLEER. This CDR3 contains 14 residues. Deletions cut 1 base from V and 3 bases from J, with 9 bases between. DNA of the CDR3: TGCGCCAGCAGCCAAGGAGGAGGGGACACTGAAGCTTTCTTT. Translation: CASSQGGGDTEAFF.